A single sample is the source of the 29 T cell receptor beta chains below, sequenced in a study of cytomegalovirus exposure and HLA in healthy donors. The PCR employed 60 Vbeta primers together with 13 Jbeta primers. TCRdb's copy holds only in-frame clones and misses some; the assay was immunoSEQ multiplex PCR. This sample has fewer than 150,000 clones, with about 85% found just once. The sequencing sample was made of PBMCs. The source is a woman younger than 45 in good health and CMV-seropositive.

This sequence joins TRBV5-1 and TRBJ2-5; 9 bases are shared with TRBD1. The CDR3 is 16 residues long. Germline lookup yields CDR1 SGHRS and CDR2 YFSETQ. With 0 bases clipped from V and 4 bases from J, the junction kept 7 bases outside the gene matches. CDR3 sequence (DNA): TGCGCCAGCAGCTTGGAACAGGGGGCAGGGGGAGAGACCCAGTACTTC. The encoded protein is CASSLEQGAGGETQYF. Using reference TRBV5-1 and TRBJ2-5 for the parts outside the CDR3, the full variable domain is KAGVTQTPRYLIKTRGQQVTLSCSPISGHRSVSWYQQTPGQGLQFLFEYFSETQRNKGNFPGRFSGRQFSNSRSEMNVSTLELGDSALYLCASSLEQGAGGETQYFGPGTRLLVL.

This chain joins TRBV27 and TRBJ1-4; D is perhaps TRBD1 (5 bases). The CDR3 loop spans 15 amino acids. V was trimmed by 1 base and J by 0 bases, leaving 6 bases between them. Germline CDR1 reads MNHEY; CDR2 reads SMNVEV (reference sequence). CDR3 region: CASSLYRTTNEKLFF. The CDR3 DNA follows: TGTGCCAGCAGTTTATACAGGACAACTAATGAAAAACTGTTTTTT.

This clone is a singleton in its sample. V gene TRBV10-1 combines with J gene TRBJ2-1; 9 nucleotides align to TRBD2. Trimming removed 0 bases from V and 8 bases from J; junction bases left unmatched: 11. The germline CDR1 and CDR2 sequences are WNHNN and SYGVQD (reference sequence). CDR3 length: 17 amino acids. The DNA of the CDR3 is TGCGCCAGCAGTGAGTCGTTAGGATTAGCGGGAGAGGATGAGCAGTTCTTC. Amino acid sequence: CASSESLGLAGEDEQFF.

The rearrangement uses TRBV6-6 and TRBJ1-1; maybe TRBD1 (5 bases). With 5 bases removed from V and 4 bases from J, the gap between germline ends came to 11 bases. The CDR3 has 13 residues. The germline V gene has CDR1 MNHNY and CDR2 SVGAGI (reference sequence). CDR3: CASSLGGGTEAFF. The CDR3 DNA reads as TGTGCCAGCAGTCTCGGGGGGGGCACTGAAGCTTTCTTT.

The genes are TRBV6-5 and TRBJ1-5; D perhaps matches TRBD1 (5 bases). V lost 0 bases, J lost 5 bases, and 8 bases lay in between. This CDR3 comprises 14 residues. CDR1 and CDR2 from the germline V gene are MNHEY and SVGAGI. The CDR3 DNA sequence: TGTGCCAGCAGTTACTCGAGCAGGGATCAGCCCCAGCATTTT. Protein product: CASSYSSRDQPQHF.

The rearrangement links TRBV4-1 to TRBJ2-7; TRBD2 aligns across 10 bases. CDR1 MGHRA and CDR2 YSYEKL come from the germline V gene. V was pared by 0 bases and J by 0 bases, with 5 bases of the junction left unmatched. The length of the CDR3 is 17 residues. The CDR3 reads CASSQEGSGGASYEQYF. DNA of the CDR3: TGCGCCAGCAGCCAAGAGGGGAGCGGGGGGGCCTCCTACGAGCAGTACTTC.

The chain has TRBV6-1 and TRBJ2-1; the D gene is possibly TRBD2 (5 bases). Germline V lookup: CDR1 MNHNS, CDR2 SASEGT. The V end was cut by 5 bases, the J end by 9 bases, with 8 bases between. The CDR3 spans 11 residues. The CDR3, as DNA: TGTGCCAGCAGTAGCGGTGGTGAGCAGTTCTTC. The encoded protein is CASSSGGEQFF.

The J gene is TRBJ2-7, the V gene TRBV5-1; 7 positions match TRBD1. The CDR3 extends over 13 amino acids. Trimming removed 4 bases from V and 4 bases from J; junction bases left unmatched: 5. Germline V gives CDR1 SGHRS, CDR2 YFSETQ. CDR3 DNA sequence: TGCGCCAGCAGCGGGGACAGCGTTTACGAGCAGTACTTC. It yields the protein CASSGDSVYEQYF.

The CDR3 DNA follows: TGTGCCAGTAGTAAGGCAGGGTTCGACTATGGCTACACCTTC. Translated: CASSKAGFDYGYTF. The rearrangement links TRBV19 to TRBJ1-2, with TRBD1 as a possible D gene (5 bases). V shed 4 bases and J shed 3 bases, with 12 bases lying between them. Germline CDR1 reads LNHDA; CDR2 reads SQIVND (reference sequence). The CDR3 covers 14 residues.

CDR3 DNA: TGTGCCAGCAACCCCGACAGGGGCTCTGGAAACACCATATATTTT. Protein product: CASNPDRGSGNTIYF. The rearrangement joins TRBV6-5 to TRBJ1-3, with 8 bases aligning to TRBD1. V shed 7 bases, J shed 0 bases, and the junction held 5 bases outside the gene matches. The germline V gene encodes CDR1 MNHEY and CDR2 SVGAGI. The CDR3 consists of 15 residues.

The DNA of the CDR3 is TGTGCCAGCAGAAATTCAGGGGCCGATCAGCCCCAGCATTTT. As protein: CASRNSGADQPQHF. The genes are TRBV27 and TRBJ1-5, with a weak D call TRBD1 (6 bases). Trimming shortened V by 6 bases and J by 5 bases, and 14 bases separated the two germline ends. Germline-derived CDR1 and CDR2 are MNHEY and SMNVEV (reference sequence). This CDR3 spans 14 amino acids.

The CDR3 reads CASSLGLVSTGELFF. CDR3 sequence (DNA): TGTGCCAGCAGCTTAGGACTCGTCTCTACCGGGGAGCTGTTTTTT. The V and J genes are TRBV11-2 and TRBJ2-2; D unresolved. This CDR3 has 15 amino acids. V lost 1 base and J lost 5, with 11 bases in between. The germline V gene encodes CDR1 SGHAT and CDR2 FQNNGV.

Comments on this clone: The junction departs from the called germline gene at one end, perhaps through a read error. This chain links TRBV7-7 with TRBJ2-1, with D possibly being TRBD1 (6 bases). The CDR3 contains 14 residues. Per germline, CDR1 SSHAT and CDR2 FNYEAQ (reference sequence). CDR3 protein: CASSLGPGVNEQFF. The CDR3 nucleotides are TGTGCTAGCAGCTTAGGTCCAGGGGTCAATGAGCAGTTCTTC.

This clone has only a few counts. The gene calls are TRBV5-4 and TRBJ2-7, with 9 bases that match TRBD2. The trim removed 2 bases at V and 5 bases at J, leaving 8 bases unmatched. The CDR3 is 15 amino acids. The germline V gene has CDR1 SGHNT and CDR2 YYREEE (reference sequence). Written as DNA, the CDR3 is TGTGCCAGCAGCTTAGGCGGGGGGGTCGGGGACGAGCAGTACTTC. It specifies CASSLGGGVGDEQYF.

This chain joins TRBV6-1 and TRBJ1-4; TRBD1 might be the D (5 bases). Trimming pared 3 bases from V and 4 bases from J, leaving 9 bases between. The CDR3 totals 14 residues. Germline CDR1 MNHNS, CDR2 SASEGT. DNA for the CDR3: TGTGCCAGCAGTGACCAGGGCTTTAATGAAAAACTGTTTTTT. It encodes CASSDQGFNEKLFF.

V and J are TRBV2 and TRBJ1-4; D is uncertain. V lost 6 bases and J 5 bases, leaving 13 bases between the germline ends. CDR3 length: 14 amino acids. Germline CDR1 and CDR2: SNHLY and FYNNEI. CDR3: CASSGESPNEKLFF. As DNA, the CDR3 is TGTGCCAGCAGCGGGGAGAGTCCGAATGAAAAACTGTTTTTT. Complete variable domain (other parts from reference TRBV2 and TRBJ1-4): EPEVTQTPSHQVTQMGQEVILRCVPISNHLYFYWYRQILGQKVEFLVSFYNNEISEKSEIFDDQFSVERPDGSNFTLKIRSTKLEDSAMYFCASSGESPNEKLFFGSGTQLSVL.

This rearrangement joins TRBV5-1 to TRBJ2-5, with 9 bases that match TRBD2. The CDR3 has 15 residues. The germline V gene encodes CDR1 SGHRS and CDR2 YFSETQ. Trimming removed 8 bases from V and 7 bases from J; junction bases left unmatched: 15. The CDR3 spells CASTATSGSLGTQYF. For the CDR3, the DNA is TGCGCCAGTACCGCGACTAGCGGCTCCCTAGGGACCCAGTACTTC.

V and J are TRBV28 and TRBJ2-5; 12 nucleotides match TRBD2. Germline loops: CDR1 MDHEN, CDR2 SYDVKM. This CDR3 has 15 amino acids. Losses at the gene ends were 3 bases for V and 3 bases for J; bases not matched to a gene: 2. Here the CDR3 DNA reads TGTGCCAGCAGTTTCCGGACTAGCGGGAAAGAGACCCAGTACTTC. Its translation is CASSFRTSGKETQYF.

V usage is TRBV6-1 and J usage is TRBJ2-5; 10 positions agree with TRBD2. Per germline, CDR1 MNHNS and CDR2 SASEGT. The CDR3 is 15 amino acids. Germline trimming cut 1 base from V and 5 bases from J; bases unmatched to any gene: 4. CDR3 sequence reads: CASSEESGGVETQYF. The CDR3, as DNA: TGTGCCAGCAGTGAAGAAAGCGGGGGGGTCGAGACCCAGTACTTC.

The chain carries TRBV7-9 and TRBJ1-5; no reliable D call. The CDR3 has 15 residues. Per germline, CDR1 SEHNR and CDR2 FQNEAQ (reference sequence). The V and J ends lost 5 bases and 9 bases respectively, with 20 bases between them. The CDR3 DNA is TGTGCCAGCAGCCCTGCTGAGCAGCCCGGAGGGCCCCAGCATTTT. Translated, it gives CASSPAEQPGGPQHF.

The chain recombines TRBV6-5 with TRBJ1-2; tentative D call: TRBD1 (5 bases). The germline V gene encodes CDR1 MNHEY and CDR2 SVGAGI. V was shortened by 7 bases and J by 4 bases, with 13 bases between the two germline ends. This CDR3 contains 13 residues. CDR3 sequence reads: CASTSHQGYGYTF. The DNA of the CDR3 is TGTGCCAGCACGTCCCACCAGGGCTATGGCTACACCTTC.

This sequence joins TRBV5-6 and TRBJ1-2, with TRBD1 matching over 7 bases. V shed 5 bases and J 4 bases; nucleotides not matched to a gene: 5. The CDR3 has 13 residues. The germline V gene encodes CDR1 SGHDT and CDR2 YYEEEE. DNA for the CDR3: TGTGCCAGCAGACCGACAGGGAGCTATGGCTACACCTTC. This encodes CASRPTGSYGYTF.

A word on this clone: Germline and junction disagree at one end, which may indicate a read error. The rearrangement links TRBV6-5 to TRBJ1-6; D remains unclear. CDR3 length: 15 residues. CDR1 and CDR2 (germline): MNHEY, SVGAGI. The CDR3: CASGSTPGPSSPLHF. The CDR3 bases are TGTGCCAGCGGCTCAACACCTGGGCCCTCTTCACCCCTCCATTTT.

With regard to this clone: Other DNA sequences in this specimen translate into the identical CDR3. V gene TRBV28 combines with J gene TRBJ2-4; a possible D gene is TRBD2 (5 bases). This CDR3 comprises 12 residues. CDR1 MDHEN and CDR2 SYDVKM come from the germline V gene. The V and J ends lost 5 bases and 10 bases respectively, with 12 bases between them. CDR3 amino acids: CASSPPRGIQYF. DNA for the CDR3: TGTGCCAGCAGTCCCCCTCGAGGGATTCAGTACTTC.

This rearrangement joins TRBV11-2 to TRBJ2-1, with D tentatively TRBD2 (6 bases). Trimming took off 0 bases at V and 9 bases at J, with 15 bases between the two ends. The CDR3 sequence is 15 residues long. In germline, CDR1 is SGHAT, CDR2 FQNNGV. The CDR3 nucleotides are TGTGCCAGCAGCTTAGATTGGGGCGGGATAACTGAGCAGTTCTTC. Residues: CASSLDWGGITEQFF.

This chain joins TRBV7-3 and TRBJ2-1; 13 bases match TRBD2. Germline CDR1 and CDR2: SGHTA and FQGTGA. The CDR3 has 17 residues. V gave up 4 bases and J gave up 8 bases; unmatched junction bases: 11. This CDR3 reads CASSSSPGLAGEYEQFF. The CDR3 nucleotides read TGTGCCAGCAGCTCCTCCCCTGGACTAGCGGGGGAGTATGAGCAGTTCTTC.

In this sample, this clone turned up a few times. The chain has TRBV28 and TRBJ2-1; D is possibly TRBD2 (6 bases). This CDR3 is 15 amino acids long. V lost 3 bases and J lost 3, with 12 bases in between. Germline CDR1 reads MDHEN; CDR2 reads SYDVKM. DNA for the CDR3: TGTGCCAGCAGTTTGGGGGGACCTGACTACAATGAGCAGTTCTTC. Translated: CASSLGGPDYNEQFF.

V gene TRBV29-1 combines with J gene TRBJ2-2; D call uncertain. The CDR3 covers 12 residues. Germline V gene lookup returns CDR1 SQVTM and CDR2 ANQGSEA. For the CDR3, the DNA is TGCGCATACGCAGGGAACACCGGGGAGCTGTTTTTT. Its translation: CAYAGNTGELFF.

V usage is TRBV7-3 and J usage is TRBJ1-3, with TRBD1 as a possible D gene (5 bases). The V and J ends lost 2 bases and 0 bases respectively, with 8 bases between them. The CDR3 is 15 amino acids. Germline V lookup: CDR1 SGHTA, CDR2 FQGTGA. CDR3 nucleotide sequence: TGTGCCAGCAGCTTAGACAGTTTCTCTGGAAACACCATATATTTT. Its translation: CASSLDSFSGNTIYF.